These 28 T cell receptor beta chains share one sample of origin, sequenced in a study of shared clonotypes between healthy human individuals. Assay: immunoSEQ multiplex PCR; the TCRdb copy retains only in-frame clones and omits some. The table has more than 2,000,000 clones, 93% seen once. Sequenced: naive CD4+ T cells from PBMCs. As for subset: CD45RA+ positively selected. These receptors originate from a man aged 18 to 30 in good health. Some clones in this sample may be carry-over from other donors' samples.

This chain joins TRBV9 and TRBJ2-7; 8 nucleotides line up with TRBD1. The V and J ends lost 3 bases and 5 bases, in that order; junction bases with no gene match: 4. The CDR3 extends over 13 amino acids. Germline CDR1 is SGDLS and CDR2 is YYNGEE. The CDR3 DNA sequence: TGTGCCAGCAGCGCAGGGGGCGGGGACGAGCAGTACTTC. This gives the protein CASSAGGGDEQYF.

This rearrangement joins TRBV19 to TRBJ1-5; possibly TRBD1 for D (5 bases). This CDR3 region has 15 residues. V lost 5 bases and J lost 0, with 11 bases in between. The germline gives CDR1 LNHDA, CDR2 SQIVND (reference sequence). The CDR3 sequence: CASSPTRGSNQPQHF. The CDR3 DNA reads TGTGCCAGTAGTCCAACGAGGGGTAGCAATCAGCCCCAGCATTTT.

The chain employs TRBV6-5 and TRBJ1-1, with D unclear. V shed 10 bases and J shed 1 base, with 10 bases lying between them. The CDR3 loop spans 12 amino acids. Germline CDR1 is MNHEY and CDR2 is SVGAGI. In DNA form, the CDR3 reads TGTGCCACCGGGGTGGGGAACACTGAAGCTTTCTTT. Translated: CATGVGNTEAFF.

Turning to this clone: Its ends do not fully match the called genes, so a read error is possible. CDR3: CASSLALGGNTIYF. The CDR3 coding sequence is TGTGCCAGCAGCCTAGCCTTGGGGGGAAACACCATATATTTT. The rearrangement uses TRBV7-2 and TRBJ1-3, with D uncertain. CDR1 and CDR2 (germline): SGHTA, FQGNSA. This CDR3 is 14 amino acids long.

The V and J genes are TRBV15 and TRBJ2-7, with D uncertain. V lost 0 bases to trimming and J lost 0 bases, with 12 bases between them. Per germline, CDR1 LNHNV and CDR2 YYDKDF (reference sequence). This CDR3 comprises 16 residues. CDR3 sequence reads: CATSREKAALSYEQYF. Written as DNA, the CDR3 is TGTGCCACCAGCAGAGAAAAGGCAGCCCTCTCCTACGAGCAGTACTTC. Full variable domain (missing parts from reference TRBV15 and TRBJ2-7): DAMVIQNPRYQVTQFGKPVTLSCSQTLNHNVMYWYQQKSSQAPKLLFHYYDKDFNNEADTPDNFQSRRPNTSFCFLDIRSPGLGDTAMYLCATSREKAALSYEQYFGPGTRLTVT.

V is TRBV6-5 and J is TRBJ2-7; D possibly corresponds to TRBD1 (5 bases). Per germline, CDR1 MNHEY and CDR2 SVGAGI. Deletions cut 0 bases from V and 2 bases from J, with 14 bases between. This CDR3 spans 16 amino acids. The CDR3 coding sequence is TGTGCCAGCAGTTACTCGAGTTGGGGCAGCCCCTACGAGCAGTACTTC. The encoded protein is CASSYSSWGSPYEQYF.

The chain couples TRBV6-1 to TRBJ1-1, with D possibly being TRBD1 (6 bases). CDR1 and CDR2 from the germline V gene are MNHNS and SASEGT. The CDR3 has 14 amino acids. Trimming took 6 bases from V and 4 from J, leaving 15 bases between them. This chain's CDR3 is CASSETGLGTEAFF. Written as DNA, the CDR3 is TGTGCCAGCAGCGAAACAGGGTTAGGCACTGAAGCTTTCTTT.

The chain is built from TRBV6-1 and TRBJ2-1; D is uncertain. V lost 6 bases and J 6 bases, leaving 15 bases between the germline ends. The CDR3 is 14 amino acids. Germline V gene data show CDR1 as MNHNS and CDR2 as SASEGT. CDR3 in amino acids: CASRIASGRNEQFF. For the CDR3, the DNA is TGTGCCAGCAGAATTGCAAGTGGGCGCAATGAGCAGTTCTTC.

Written as DNA, the CDR3 is TGTGCCTGGACGGCAGGGGGCGGAGAAAAACTGTTTTTT. This sequence encodes CAWTAGGGEKLFF. The chain joins TRBV30 to TRBJ1-4; TRBD1 agrees at 8 bases. Germline assignment: CDR1 GTSNPN and CDR2 SVGIG (reference sequence). The CDR3 has 13 residues. J was trimmed by 8 bases and V by 4 bases; bases with no gene match: 6.

In the case of this clone: This same CDR3 is encoded by further DNA sequences in the sample. This rearrangement joins TRBV18 to TRBJ1-1; 8 positions match TRBD1. CDR3 length equals 14 residues. Germline trimming cut 3 bases from V and 1 base from J; bases unmatched to any gene: 1. Germline V gene sequence: CDR1 KGHSH, CDR2 LQKENI. CDR3 amino acids: CASSPTGGNTEAFF. The CDR3, as DNA: TGTGCCAGCTCACCCACAGGGGGGAACACTGAAGCTTTCTTT. Together with reference TRBV18 and TRBJ1-1, the CDR3 gives the full variable domain: NAGVMQNPRHLVRRRGQEARLRCSPMKGHSHVYWYRQLPEEGLKFMVYLQKENIIDESGMPKERFSAEFPKEGPSILRIQQVVRGDSAAYFCASSPTGGNTEAFFGQGTRLTVV.

The rearrangement links TRBV4-3 to TRBJ2-1, with 9 bases identical to TRBD2. Germline values: CDR1 LGHNA, CDR2 YSLEER. With V trimmed by 0 bases and J by 7 bases, 10 bases remained unmatched. The length of the CDR3 is 17 residues. CDR3 sequence (DNA): TGCGCCAGCAGCCAAGATGGTGGTAGCGGGAGTCGGAATGAGCAGTTCTTC. Protein: CASSQDGGSGSRNEQFF.

This clone has a handful of counts. The J gene is TRBJ1-5, the V gene TRBV29-1, with 8 bases fitting TRBD1. CDR1 is SQVTM and CDR2 is ANQGSEA in the germline V gene. Trimming at V came to 1 base and at J to 7 bases, leaving 3 bases not matched to a gene. The CDR3 length is 13 residues. CDR3 loop: CSVEGQGNQPQHF. CDR3 coding DNA: TGCAGCGTTGAAGGACAGGGGAACCAGCCCCAGCATTTT.

The rearrangement joins TRBV30 to TRBJ1-5; perhaps TRBD1 as D (5 bases). CDR3 size: 14 residues. Deletions cut 2 bases from V and 9 bases from J, with 17 bases between. From germline, CDR1 is GTSNPN and CDR2 SVGIG (reference sequence). In DNA form, the CDR3 reads TGTGCCTGGAGTACCCCCCCAGGGAGGACGCCCCAGCATTTT. Translating it yields CAWSTPPGRTPQHF.

This chain joins TRBV7-9 and TRBJ2-3; no firm D call. The germline V gene has CDR1 SEHNR and CDR2 FQNEAQ (reference sequence). V lost 2 bases, J lost 4 bases, and 7 bases lay in between. This CDR3 has 13 amino acids. The CDR3 DNA sequence: TGTGCCAGCAGCTTATCAATACCAGATACGCAGTATTTT. This sequence encodes CASSLSIPDTQYF. Combining the CDR3 with reference TRBV7-9 and TRBJ2-3 gives the whole variable domain DTGVSQNPRHKITKRGQNVTFRCDPISEHNRLYWYRQTLGQGPEFLTYFQNEAQLEKSRLLSDRFSAERPKGSFSTLEIQRTEQGDSAMYLCASSLSIPDTQYFGPGTRLTVL.

The chain links TRBV6-4 to TRBJ2-7; 8 bases align to TRBD1. The CDR3 is made up of 15 amino acids. V shed 7 bases and J 4 bases; nucleotides not matched to a gene: 12. Germline-derived CDR1 and CDR2 are MRHNA and SNTAGT. CDR3 amino acids: CASKCRRQGIYEQYF. The CDR3 DNA reads as TGTGCCAGCAAATGCCGGCGACAGGGGATTTACGAGCAGTACTTC.

This sequence joins TRBV27 and TRBJ2-1; 11 bases are a match to TRBD2. The CDR3 is 16 amino acids. J was trimmed by 6 bases and V by 6 bases; bases with no gene match: 10. Germline assignment: CDR1 MNHEY and CDR2 SMNVEV (reference sequence). The CDR3 is CASSPRLAGKFNEQFF. Here the CDR3 DNA reads TGTGCCAGCAGCCCTCGACTAGCGGGAAAGTTCAATGAGCAGTTCTTC.

The chain is built from TRBV19 and TRBJ1-5; D unresolved. Germline V gene lookup returns CDR1 LNHDA and CDR2 SQIVND (reference sequence). The CDR3 covers 14 residues. Deletions cut 8 bases from V and 0 bases from J, with 11 bases between. The CDR3 region is CASRGGLSNQPQHF. The DNA of the CDR3 is TGTGCCAGTCGGGGTGGCCTTAGCAATCAGCCCCAGCATTTT.

J is TRBJ2-7 and V is TRBV4-3; the D is unclear. Germline CDR1 and CDR2: LGHNA and YSLEER. The CDR3 is 13 residues long. V lost 0 bases and J lost 9, with 12 bases in between. CDR3 region: CASSQDQGNRQYF. The DNA of the CDR3 is TGCGCCAGCAGCCAAGATCAAGGAAACCGGCAGTACTTC.

The chain has TRBV7-9 and TRBJ2-7; D is ambiguous. Per the germline V gene, CDR1 is SEHNR and CDR2 is FQNEAQ (reference sequence). V lost 4 bases, J lost 2 bases, and 12 bases lay in between. The CDR3 contains 14 residues. The CDR3, as DNA: TGTGCCAGCAGCTCCCCCCCAGGCCCCTACGAGCAGTACTTC. Translating it yields CASSSPPGPYEQYF.

This sequence joins TRBV6-4 and TRBJ2-7; D not certain. Germline V gene lookup returns CDR1 MRHNA and CDR2 SNTAGT. CDR3 size: 16 residues. V was cut by 0 bases and J by 0 bases, with 12 bases left in between. CDR3 DNA sequence: TGTGCCAGCAGTGACTCGTGGCCGAATAGCTCCTACGAGCAGTACTTC. It specifies CASSDSWPNSSYEQYF.

The CDR3 DNA follows: TGTGCCAGCAGTGAAAGGGCAAATAGCAATCAGCCCCAGCATTTT. Translating gives CASSERANSNQPQHF. The chain links TRBV6-1 to TRBJ1-5; D gene uncertain. The CDR3 is made up of 15 amino acids. V dropped 2 bases and J dropped 0 bases, with 8 bases sitting between them. Germline loops: CDR1 MNHNS, CDR2 SASEGT.

V gene TRBV5-1 combines with J gene TRBJ1-5; D is undetermined. Germline V gene data show CDR1 as SGHRS and CDR2 as YFSETQ. The V end was cut by 1 base, the J end by 1 base, with 12 bases between. This CDR3 has 16 amino acids. In DNA, the CDR3 is TGCGCCAGCAGCTTGTCGGGCAGCCAAAGCAATCAGCCCCAGCATTTT. It yields the protein CASSLSGSQSNQPQHF.

The gene calls are TRBV18 and TRBJ2-7; no clear D gene. The germline V and J ends were trimmed by 0 bases and 1 base, with 7 bases remaining between them. Germline V gives CDR1 KGHSH, CDR2 LQKENI. The CDR3 is made up of 14 amino acids. CDR3 sequence: CASSPPELSYEQYF. The CDR3 nucleotides are TGTGCCAGCTCACCACCGGAGCTTTCCTACGAGCAGTACTTC.

The V and J genes are TRBV5-4 and TRBJ2-1; D uncertain. The CDR3 extends over 14 amino acids. Germline CDR1 reads SGHNT; CDR2 reads YYREEE (reference sequence). Trimming removed 4 bases at V and 0 bases at J, with 8 bases between. This CDR3 is CASSPLSSYNEQFF. The CDR3 DNA sequence: TGTGCCAGCAGCCCCCTTAGCTCCTACAATGAGCAGTTCTTC.

Only one count was recorded for this clone. The chain employs TRBV7-8 and TRBJ1-3, with TRBD1 matching over 7 bases. Trimming took 3 bases from V and 4 from J; bases not matched to a gene: 18. The CDR3 contains 19 residues. Germline-derived CDR1 and CDR2 are SGHVS and FQNEAQ. In DNA, the CDR3 is TGTGCCAGCAGCTTCCAACCCATATCCCGACAGGGAGCCGGAAACACCATATATTTT. Amino acids: CASSFQPISRQGAGNTIYF.

The chain is built from TRBV27 and TRBJ2-1; 7 bases fit TRBD1. The V gene's germline CDR1 is MNHEY and CDR2 SMNVEV (reference sequence). The CDR3 has 16 amino acids. Trimming cost V 7 bases and J 0 bases; bases outside gene matches: 9. The CDR3 sequence is CASTKEGARSYNEQFF. As DNA, the CDR3 is TGTGCCAGCACCAAAGAGGGGGCTCGCTCCTACAATGAGCAGTTCTTC.

The sample holds one count of this clone. V gene TRBV4-3 combines with J gene TRBJ1-1, with 7 bases fitting TRBD1. CDR3 size: 14 residues. Germline CDR1 reads LGHNA; CDR2 reads YSLEER. V lost 1 base and J lost 11; bases outside the gene matches: 10. The CDR3 nucleotides are TGCGCCAGCAGCCAAGGGGGAACAGGGGTGCACGCTTTCTTT. This codes for CASSQGGTGVHAFF.

The rearrangement links TRBV4-1 to TRBJ2-2; 11 nucleotides agree with TRBD2. This CDR3 has 17 amino acids. Germline loops: CDR1 MGHRA, CDR2 YSYEKL. V was clipped by 1 base and J by 2 bases; unmatched bases: 3. DNA of the CDR3: TGCGCCAGCAGCCAAGGACTAGCGGGAAAAAACACCGGGGAGCTGTTTTTT. It specifies CASSQGLAGKNTGELFF.